One T cell receptor (beta chain) is described in this entry. With 6 bases removed from V and 5 bases from J, the gap between germline ends came to 14 bases. Germline CDR1 is MNHEY and CDR2 is SVGAGI. CDR3 length equals 14 residues. The data were obtained in a study of T cell changes during pregnancy in multiple sclerosis. The assay was immunoSEQ multiplex PCR, and TCRdb's table has in-frame clones only and misses some. The data hold tens of thousands of clones, with approximately 92% observed a single time. The V and J genes are TRBV6-5 and TRBJ2-1, with D hard to call. The TCR sequence derives from a female donor with multiple sclerosis, enrolled in a pregnancy study. The specimen was peripheral blood. DNA for the CDR3: TGTGCCAGCAGCTCCAGATCAAAAGACAATGAGCAGTTCTTC. It specifies CASSSRSKDNEQFF.